Sequencing of this TCR beta chain was carried out in a study of blood T cell repertoires in COVID-19. At the level of the study: Spain, Italy and the United States supplied samples that represented acute and convalescent COVID-19. Sample material is recorded as cDNA or gDNA derived from T cells, B-cell-depleted T cells, or PBMCs.

Original handling: Amplification of reference gene primers provided the estimated nucleated cell counts. Some clones are missing from TCRdb's copy, which holds only in-frame ones; the method was immunoSEQ multiplex PCR. For V, J and clone size, that table is used; D and trimming come from the DNA. The table records 150,000 to 200,000 clones, roughly 87% of them present only once. Material: peripheral blood. This receptor was identified in a human donor in a cohort sampled during active COVID-19.

The CDR3 DNA sequence: TGTGCCAGCAGCCAAGACCCGAGCTCCTACGAGCAGTACTTC. Translation: CASSQDPSSYEQYF. V is TRBV14 and J is TRBJ2-7; D uncertain. The germline V gene encodes CDR1 SGHDN and CDR2 FVKESK. V lost 0 bases to trimming and J lost 0 bases, with 6 bases between them. The CDR3 is made up of 14 amino acids. The full variable domain, rest sourced from reference TRBV14 and TRBJ2-7, is EAGVTQFPSHSVIEKGQTVTLRCDPISGHDNLYWYRRVMGKEIKFLLHFVKESKQDESGMPNNRFLAERTGGTYSTLKVQPAELEDSGVYFCASSQDPSSYEQYFGPGTRLTVT.